This record covers a single T cell receptor beta chain. This clonotype was detected a few times. The specificity of this receptor is unknown. Base qualities are not recorded, but no much larger clone differs from it by a single base. The library was prepared using 5' RACE. Reads for this sample came from a NextSeq 500. The TCR library protocol attached unique molecular identifiers to individual cDNA molecules to correct for sequencing error and PCR bias. Sequencing covered both TCR alpha and beta chains, and within each sample the abundances of alpha and beta sequences were tightly co-correlated. In the original analysis: Decombinator V4 was used to annotate the V gene, J gene and CDR3 of the TCR sequences. TCRs were defined as expanded if a significant change between any two time points was detected under a Poisson model with p below 0.0001. TCR abundances were normalised to the total number of TCRs sequenced per sample and expressed as counts per million. TRAV1-2 paired with TRAJ12, TRAJ20 or TRAJ33 defined MAIT TCRs, while TRAV10 paired with TRAJ18 defined iNKT TCRs. VDJdb, accessed 1 November 2021, was searched for CMV, EBV and SARS-CoV-2 annotated TCRs, excluding TCRs annotated for multiple antigens. TCRdb reprocessing: public reads trimmed at Q25 with fastp, clones called with MiXCR, in-frame beta chains kept. Each record represents a unique CDR3 protein, reported with the most common genes and DNA among its rows. It is TCRdb's table, rather than the study itself, that gives the V and J calls and clone size. Present in this sample are around 50,000 distinct CDR3 sequences, roughly 6.5% of which were seen just once. The ten largest clones take up 3.9% of the sample.

Inclusive of the bounding cysteine and phenylalanine, the CDR3 is 11 residues long. Of the read, only the CDR3 DNA is kept; its 33 bases are in frame from base 1. Trimming takes 1 base from V and 15 bases from J, and the germline ends sit 9 bases apart. CDR1 and CDR2 were assigned from the germline V gene (reference sequence) as LGHDT and YNNKEL. The sample belongs to a study of early T cells in non-severe SARS-CoV-2 infection (dated by TCRdb to 2020 to 2023). In the study overall: Because TCR sequencing was done on bulk RNA from unsorted whole blood, the alpha and beta chains could not be paired. Overall study results and their limits: VDJdb matching was skewed toward anti-spike CD8 responses and likely underestimated virus-specific expansions, missing private and CD4 specificities.

This was a case-control study nested in a cohort of healthcare workers in London, UK, who had nasopharyngeal swab PCR tests and blood samples taken every week. Between 23 and 31 March 2020, the week of the UK lockdown, healthcare workers were enrolled and then followed up weekly for as long as 16 weeks. The clonotype comes from an adult who was a healthcare worker with PCR-confirmed SARS-CoV-2 infection or an uninfected control (not recorded which). The rearranged chain carries TRBV3-1 and TRBJ1-4, with no confident D gene call. Sequencing was done on a sample of whole blood. The CDR3 protein: CASSQGTAMFF. The nucleotide sequence is given as TGTGCCAGCAGCCAAGGTACCGCGATGTTTTTT.